Listed below are T cell receptor beta chains from one sample, sequenced in a study of regulatory T cells in long-lasting Graves disease. TCRdb used MiXCR to reprocess the multiplex PCR reads, holding one entry per CDR3 protein. The sample lists more than 300,000 distinct CDR3 sequences; around 15% were seen once. This sample also appeared in a second study, on T cells in Graves' hyperthyroidism and ophthalmopathy.

The source was peripheral blood mononuclear cells (PBMCs), collected at new diagnosis, from a patient treated with antithyroid drugs. These receptors all stem from a young woman with Graves disease. Each CDR3 is given with its conserved first and last residue. A D gene is named only where the DNA matches it firmly. Clone size is not always given. Where it is, it says once, few, many or a class for expanded clones.

size	length	V	D	J	DNA	CDR3
.	14	TRBV20-1	.	TRBJ2-5	TGCAGTGCTGGCCCCCCGGGCATTCAAGAGACCCAGTACTTC	CSAGPPGIQETQYF
many	15	TRBV6-6	.	TRBJ1-5	TGTGCCAGCAGTTACTCGGGGGGCGGCAATCAGCCCCAGCATTTT	CASSYSGGGNQPQHF
many	15	TRBV2	.	TRBJ2-2	TGTGCCAGCAGTGAGTCGGTCGGGGCTACCGGGGAGCTGTTTTTT	CASSESVGATGELFF
.	13	TRBV10-2	.	TRBJ2-4	TGCGCCAGTGGGGTAGAGACCACAAACATTCAGTACTTC	CASGVETTNIQYF
.	10	TRBV29-1	.	TRBJ2-5	TGCAGCGTTGGCCAAGAGACCCAGTACTTC	CSVGQETQYF
.	18	TRBV19	.	TRBJ1-6	TGTGCCAGCAGCTCTATGGTGGTGTCATGGGATATTAATTCACCCCTCCACTTT	CASSSMVVSWDINSPLHF
.	13	TRBV6-2/TRBV6-3	.	TRBJ2-1	TGTGCCAGCAGTGATCTGGGAATCAATGAGCAGTTCTTC	CASSDLGINEQFF
many	14	TRBV7-9	.	TRBJ2-3	TGTGCCAGCAGCTTAGCCGGGAGATCAGATACGCAGTATTTT	CASSLAGRSDTQYF
.	13	TRBV7-4	.	TRBJ2-7	TGTGCCACCAGCAGGGGACCCACCTACGAGCAGTACTTC	CATSRGPTYEQYF
.	17	TRBV3-1	TRBD2	TRBJ2-3	TGTGCCAGCAGCCAAGATCGCGGTCTAGCGGGGTCAGATACACAGTATTTT	CASSQDRGLAGSDTQYF
many	15	TRBV19	TRBD1	TRBJ2-1	TGTGCCAGTAGTATAACAGGGGGCTCCTACAATGAGCAGTTCTTC	CASSITGGSYNEQFF
many	16	TRBV2	.	TRBJ2-1	TGTGCCAGCAGTGTCTTCGGGGCGAGCTCCTACAATGAGCAGTTCTTC	CASSVFGASSYNEQFF
many	14	TRBV12-3/TRBV12-4	TRBD1	TRBJ1-5	TGTGCCAGCAGTTTAGCGAGGACAGGGCTACCCCAGCATTTT	CASSLARTGLPQHF
many	15	TRBV6-2/TRBV6-3	.	TRBJ2-3	TGTGCCAGCAGTTACTCGAGCGGGAGCACAGATACGCAGTATTTT	CASSYSSGSTDTQYF
.	16	TRBV13	TRBD1	TRBJ1-4	TGTGCCAGCAGCAAGGGACAGGGGGCCCCTAATGAAAAACTGTTTTTT	CASSKGQGAPNEKLFF
few	15	TRBV3-1	TRBD1	TRBJ2-1	TGTGCCAGCAGCCAAGGGGCAGGGGGCATGAATGAGCAGTTCTTC	CASSQGAGGMNEQFF
.	15	TRBV27	.	TRBJ2-2	TGTGCCAGCAGGACCGGGAGTCTGGGAACCGGGGAGCTGTTTTTT	CASRTGSLGTGELFF
few	15	TRBV19	TRBD1	TRBJ1-4	TGTGCCAGTAGTAACCGACAGGGGGCCTATGAAAAACTGTTTTTT	CASSNRQGAYEKLFF
many	15	TRBV11-1	.	TRBJ2-7	TGTGCCAGCAGCTTAAGGTGGGGCAGACACTACGAGCAGTACTTC	CASSLRWGRHYEQYF
few	16	TRBV5-1	TRBD1	TRBJ2-2	TGCGCCAGCAGCGCCGGGACAGGGGTGGTCACCGGGGAGCTGTTTTTT	CASSAGTGVVTGELFF
many	16	TRBV28	.	TRBJ2-2	TGTGCCAGCAGTTTTCGCCCAGCGACGAACACCGGGGAGCTGTTTTTT	CASSFRPATNTGELFF
.	14	TRBV11-2	.	TRBJ1-4	TGTGCCAGCAGCCTCGGATCAGTAGGCGAAAAACTGTTTTTT	CASSLGSVGEKLFF
few	18	TRBV7-9	.	TRBJ1-1	TGTGCCAGCAGCTCTGAGGACAGTGGGAAGTTCAAGGGCACTGAAGCTTTCTTT	CASSSEDSGKFKGTEAFF
.	17	TRBV14	TRBD1	TRBJ2-3	TGTGCCAGCAGCCATCTCCCGGGCAGGGGGCGTTCAGATACGCAGTATTTT	CASSHLPGRGRSDTQYF
many	15	TRBV5-6	TRBD2	TRBJ2-5	TGTGCCAGCAGCTCGGAAAGCGGGGGGGCGAAGACCCAGTACTTC	CASSSESGGAKTQYF
.	14	TRBV10-3	.	TRBJ2-3	TGTGCCATCAGTGACAGGGCGAACACAGATACGCAGTATTTT	CAISDRANTDTQYF
few	15	TRBV24-1	.	TRBJ2-6	TGTGCCCCCACCGGGAGAGCCTCTGGGGCCAACGTCCTGACTTTC	CAPTGRASGANVLTF
.	15	TRBV20-1	.	TRBJ2-4	TGCAGTGCTAGAGATTCAGGGTTAGGCAAAAGCATTCAGTACTTC	CSARDSGLGKSIQYF
.	16	TRBV5-1	.	TRBJ2-1	TGCGCCAGCACCATCACTGGGGGAGCTACATACAATGAGCAGTTCTTC	CASTITGGATYNEQFF